This T cell receptor (beta chain) is from a study of OX40 agonist ivuxolimab in advanced cancers. The wider study: Ivuxolimab was delivered to patients intravenously every 2 weeks at doses spanning 0.01 to 10 mg/kg. Partial responses were seen in three patients, one with hepatocellular carcinoma and two with cutaneous melanoma. Study-wide results and caveats: Nonresponders included some who also had low normalized T-cell clonal expansion.

To note about this clone: The antigen remains undetermined.

The germline CDR1 and CDR2 sequences are SGHAT and FQNNGV. This CDR3 has 14 amino acids. The junction had 2 bases not matched to a gene; V was cut back by 1 base and J by 4 bases. The assay was immunoSEQ multiplex PCR, and TCRdb's table has in-frame clones only and misses some. The sample lists some 86,000 clones; about 90% were seen once. The specimen was CD4+ or CD8+ T cells sorted from blood, collected in a trial of the OX40 agonist ivuxolimab. The sequence was collected from an adult with an advanced solid tumor such as melanoma, head and neck, liver or kidney cancer. This chain joins TRBV11-2 and TRBJ1-2; 8 nucleotides agree with TRBD1. CDR3 loop: CASSLVTGGYGYTF. The CDR3 DNA is TGTGCCAGCAGCTTAGTTACAGGGGGCTATGGCTACACCTTC.